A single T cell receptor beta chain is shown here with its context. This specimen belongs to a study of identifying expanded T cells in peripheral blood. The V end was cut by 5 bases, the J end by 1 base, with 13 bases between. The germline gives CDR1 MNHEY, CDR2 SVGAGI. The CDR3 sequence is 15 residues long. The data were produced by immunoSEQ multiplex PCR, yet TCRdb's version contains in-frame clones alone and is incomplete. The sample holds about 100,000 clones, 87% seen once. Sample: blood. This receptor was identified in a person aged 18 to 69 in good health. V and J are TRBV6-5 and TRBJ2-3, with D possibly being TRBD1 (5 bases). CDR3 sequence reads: CASSKPSRGTDTQYF. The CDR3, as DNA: TGTGCCAGCAGTAAACCCTCCAGGGGCACAGATACGCAGTATTTT.